This note documents a single T cell receptor beta chain sequence. This sample is drawn from a study of blood T cell repertoires in COVID-19. Clones were read by immunoSEQ multiplex PCR, and TCRdb kept only the in-frame ones, dropping some. The sample has more than 130,000 clones; about 84% are singletons. This CDR3 spans 15 amino acids. Germline assignment: CDR1 SGHKS and CDR2 YYEKEE (reference sequence). V lost 0 bases to trimming and J lost 3 bases, with 10 bases between them. The receptor comes from a woman of 80 years or more in a cohort sampled during active or convalescent COVID-19. The sample consisted of peripheral blood. This chain uses TRBV5-5 with TRBJ1-3, with D uncertain. The CDR3 sequence: CASSLGIGSGNTIYF. CDR3 bases: TGTGCCAGCAGCTTGGGGATCGGGAGTGGAAACACCATATATTTT.